The 15 T cell receptor beta chains in this list originate from one sample, sequenced in a study of CD8 T cells in Susac syndrome. Random hexamers were used to reverse transcribe roughly 0.45 to 1 ug of RNA. TCRdb re-called the immunoSEQ multiplex PCR reads with MiXCR, one entry per CDR3 protein. The sample lists some 200,000 distinct CDR3 sequences; approximately 96% were seen once. Sequenced: CD4+ T cells from PBMCs. Source of these receptors: a human donor with Susac syndrome.

The V gene is TRBV6-2 or TRBV6-3, the J gene TRBJ2-5; D may be TRBD2 (5 bases). V lost 0 bases and J lost 1, with 12 bases in between. The germline V gene has CDR1 MNHEY and CDR2 SVGEGT. The CDR3 sequence is 16 residues long. The CDR3 is CASSYSGAAPQETQYF. Written as DNA, the CDR3 is TGTGCCAGCAGTTACTCGGGAGCGGCTCCCCAAGAGACCCAGTACTTC.

The chain uses TRBV12-3 or TRBV12-4 and TRBJ2-5; TRBD2 agrees at 11 bases. CDR3 size: 14 residues. V lost 6 bases and J lost 10; bases outside the gene matches: 10. The CDR3 DNA is TGTGCCAGCAGCCTAGCGGGGGGATTAGGGATCCAGTACTTC. It specifies CASSLAGGLGIQYF.

The V and J genes are TRBV9 and TRBJ2-1; TRBD2 matches 9 bases. The trim removed 4 bases at V and 3 bases at J, leaving 5 bases unmatched. Per germline, CDR1 SGDLS and CDR2 YYNGEE. The CDR3 runs 15 residues. This CDR3 is CASSRLAGIYNEQFF. CDR3 DNA sequence: TGTGCCAGCAGCCGCCTAGCGGGGATCTACAATGAGCAGTTCTTC.

This clonotype came up a few times. The chain links TRBV13 to TRBJ2-1; D remains unclear. Deletions cut 1 base from V and 8 bases from J, with 0 bases between. The CDR3 covers 10 residues. The V gene's germline CDR1 is PRHDT and CDR2 FYEKMQ (reference sequence). CDR3 loop: CASSLDEQFF. CDR3 bases: TGTGCCAGCAGCTTAGATGAGCAGTTCTTC.

This clonotype was seen only once. The chain links TRBV12-3 or TRBV12-4 to TRBJ2-5; D may be TRBD1 (6 bases). V lost 7 bases and J lost 5, with 23 bases in between. The CDR3 is 16 residues long. Written as DNA, the CDR3 is TGTGCCAGCAAAACGTCGGGCAGGGGAGTTCAGGAGACCCAGTACTTC. This sequence encodes CASKTSGRGVQETQYF.

Only a few counts were recorded for this clonotype. For the CDR3, the DNA is TGCGCCAGCAGCCTGGCCGGGACAGGGGGGAACATTCAGTACTTC. Amino acid sequence: CASSLAGTGGNIQYF. The chain carries TRBV4-1 and TRBJ2-4, with TRBD1 matching 11 bases. The CDR3 has 15 amino acids. Germline lookup yields CDR1 MGHRA and CDR2 YSYEKL. Trimming cost V 4 bases and J 7 bases; bases outside gene matches: 6.

This chain links TRBV12-3 or TRBV12-4 with TRBJ2-6, with D hard to call. V lost 3 bases to trimming and J lost 0 bases, with 9 bases between them. The CDR3 has 16 residues. The CDR3 DNA reads as TGTGCCAGCAGTTTCGCTCCATTCTCTGGGGCCAACGTCCTGACTTTC. Encoded protein: CASSFAPFSGANVLTF.

This chain uses TRBV2 with TRBJ1-5; unclear D gene. Between the trimmed V and J ends, which lost 0 bases and 5 bases, there was a span of 8 bases. The CDR3 contains 14 residues. CDR1 is SNHLY, CDR2 FYNNEI, per germline. The CDR3 here is CASSEAETDQPQHF. CDR3 DNA sequence: TGTGCCAGCAGTGAAGCGGAGACCGATCAGCCCCAGCATTTT.

The V and J genes are TRBV5-1 and TRBJ2-6, with D unresolved. Trimming shortened V by 7 bases and J by 6 bases, and 11 bases separated the two germline ends. This CDR3 region has 13 residues. CDR1 is SGHRS and CDR2 is YFSETQ in the germline V gene. Here the CDR3 DNA reads TGCGCCAGCGGCCCTGGTGAGGCCAACGTCCTGACTTTC. Protein product: CASGPGEANVLTF.

This clonotype was recorded only once. V usage is TRBV3-1 and J usage is TRBJ1-1; D remains unclear. V gave up 0 bases and J gave up 4 bases, with 9 bases separating them. CDR1 is LGHDT and CDR2 is YNNKEL in the germline V gene (reference sequence). CDR3 length: 14 residues. The DNA of the CDR3 is TGTGCCAGCAGCCAAGATGCCGTGACCACTGAAGCTTTCTTT. Translating gives CASSQDAVTTEAFF.

This clonotype has only one observation. The chain's CDR3 is CSARSHGKSSGGTSNEQFF. CDR3 DNA sequence: TGCAGTGCTAGATCCCACGGTAAATCTAGCGGGGGGACTAGCAATGAGCAGTTCTTC. This chain links TRBV20-1 with TRBJ2-1; the match to TRBD2 covers 11 bases. The CDR3 is 19 residues long. J gave up 6 bases and V 2 bases, and 18 bases lay outside the gene matches. CDR1 DFQATT and CDR2 SNEGSKA come from the germline V gene (reference sequence).

V and J are TRBV7-2 and TRBJ1-5, with 9 bases fitting TRBD1. In germline, CDR1 is SGHTA, CDR2 FQGNSA. The CDR3 spans 14 residues. Losses at the gene ends were 3 bases for V and 5 bases for J; bases not matched to a gene: 2. CDR3 coding DNA: TGTGCCAGCAGCTTGAGGACAGGGGATCAGCCCCAGCATTTT. It translates to CASSLRTGDQPQHF.

This chain joins TRBV30 and TRBJ1-2; D is uncertain. CDR1 GTSNPN and CDR2 SVGIG come from the germline V gene (reference sequence). This CDR3 region has 15 residues. V was clipped by 2 bases and J by 4 bases, with 17 bases between them. The CDR3 region is CAWSTDINGAYGYTF. In DNA form, the CDR3 reads TGTGCCTGGAGTACAGACATCAACGGCGCCTATGGCTACACCTTC.

The V gene is TRBV12-3 or TRBV12-4, the J gene TRBJ2-1, with TRBD2 matching over 10 bases. The CDR3 contains 15 residues. V was pared by 5 bases and J by 7 bases, with 8 bases of the junction left unmatched. The CDR3 sequence is CASSPPLAGENEQFF. In DNA form, the CDR3 reads TGTGCCAGCAGTCCCCCGCTAGCGGGGGAGAATGAGCAGTTCTTC.

This rearrangement joins TRBV19 to TRBJ2-1, with D perhaps TRBD2 (6 bases). CDR1 is LNHDA and CDR2 is SQIVND in the germline V gene (reference sequence). CDR3 length: 12 amino acids. Trimming removed 7 bases at V and 7 bases at J, with 11 bases between. The CDR3 DNA sequence: TGTGCCAGTAACACCGGACTAAATGAGCAGTTCTTC. It codes for CASNTGLNEQFF.